One T cell receptor (beta chain) is described in this entry. This sample stems from a study of blood T cell repertoires in COVID-19. Study-wide context: Whether acute or convalescent, the COVID-19 samples came from the United States, Italy and Spain. The analysed material was cDNA or gDNA that came from T cells, B-cell-depleted T cells, or PBMCs.

The CDR3 totals 14 residues. CDR1 SGHTA and CDR2 FQGNSA come from the germline V gene. V gave up 5 bases and J gave up 2 bases, with 13 bases separating them. The authors' processing: Researchers report that nucleated cell counts were estimated from reference gene primer amplification. Libraries were prepared by immunoSEQ multiplex PCR; TCRdb keeps only in-frame clonotypes and omits some of them. The DNA was the basis for D and trimming; V, J and clone size are from that table. This table has roughly 9,900 clones, roughly 77% appearing once. The sample was peripheral blood. The chain couples TRBV7-2 to TRBJ2-7; no firm D call. This sequence originates from a man aged 55 to 70 with active COVID-19. DNA for the CDR3: TGTGCCAGCAGCCCGGGTCCGCCGGCCTACGAGCAGTACTTC. Its translation is CASSPGPPAYEQYF.